The entry below gives a single TCR beta chain sequence along with its context. No antigen is known for it. The sample is drawn from a study of lymphopenia after photon versus proton radiotherapy. TCRdb keeps only in-frame clones here, not all; method: immunoSEQ multiplex PCR. The data show about 42,000 clones, roughly four fifths seen once. V was pared by 6 bases and J by 2 bases, with 9 bases of the junction left unmatched. The CDR3 spans 15 residues. In germline, CDR1 is MNHNY, CDR2 SVGAGI (reference sequence). Study-wide results and limits: Relative stability marked proton patients; photon patients lost diversity and naive cells. Post-nadir diversity loss with photons came from oligoclonal expansion, particularly CD8+ Temra cells.

The sequence came from a woman aged 65 to 85 with pancreatic cancer. The specimen comprised peripheral blood, sampled from a patient treated with proton-based radiotherapy. The rearrangement links TRBV6-6 to TRBJ2-7, with TRBD2 matching over 8 bases. Here the CDR3 reads CASRRGVAGPYEQYF. DNA of the CDR3: TGTGCCAGCAGGCGGGGGGTAGCGGGACCCTACGAGCAGTACTTC.